This record covers a single TCR beta chain. Using immunoSEQ multiplex PCR, the repertoire was profiled, and TCRdb retains in-frame clones only, with some absent. The sample holds over 30,000 clones, roughly nine tenths seen once. This entry is derived from a study of chemoradiotherapy in HPV16-positive cancers. The germline gives CDR1 ENHRY, CDR2 SYGVKD. The CDR3 sequence is 15 residues long. The V end was cut by 8 bases, the J end by 2 bases, with 17 bases between. The receptor comes from a human donor with HPV-associated anogenital cancer. The material sequenced was blood, taken from a patient who underwent chemoradiotherapy. The chain couples TRBV10-3 to TRBJ2-3; perhaps TRBD2 as D (7 bases). The CDR3 loop reads CAIGGAGFVTDTQYF. The DNA of the CDR3 is TGTGCCATCGGGGGGGCCGGATTTGTCACAGATACGCAGTATTTT.